This is a list of T cell receptor beta chains from one sample in a study of blood T cell repertoires in COVID-19. The protocol was immunoSEQ multiplex PCR, while the TCRdb copy is restricted to in-frame clones and leaves out a portion. Seen here are more than 120,000 clones, around 88% observed once, and the top ten hold 28%. The sequenced material came from peripheral blood. Receptors were obtained from a human donor in a cohort sampled during active COVID-19. Both conserved end residues are part of each CDR3. A D gene is named only where the DNA matches it firmly. Size tells how often a clone was seen (once, few, many) or the class of an expanded clone, and some rows leave it out.

TRBJ2-7 | TRBV7-2 | NA | NA | TGTGCCAGCAGTCCCCAGTCGTACGAGCAGTACTTC | CASSPQSYEQYF
TRBJ2-3 | TRBV7-9 | TRBD2 | NA | TGTGCCAGCAGCGTGACTAGCGGGGGGTCCACAGATACGCAGTATTTT | CASSVTSGGSTDTQYF
TRBJ2-4 | TRBV2 | NA | NA | TGTGCCAGCACCGAAGGGGGGGGGCAGGACATTCAGTACTTC | CASTEGGGQDIQYF
TRBJ1-1 | TRBV4-1 | NA | once | TGCGCCAGCAGCCAAGCAGGCATGAACACTGAAGCTTTCTTT | CASSQAGMNTEAFF
TRBJ1-1 | TRBV27 | NA | NA | TGTGCCAGCAGCCCATCGGGGGGGAACACTGAAGCTTTCTTT | CASSPSGGNTEAFF
TRBJ2-7 | TRBV3-1/TRBV3-2 | NA | once | TGTGCCAGCAGCCAAGCATGGACAGTTACCTACGAGCAGTACTTC | CASSQAWTVTYEQYF
TRBJ1-1 | TRBV18 | NA | NA | TGTGCCAGCTCATCGGGGGGCAGCATAGCTGAAGCTTTCTTT | CASSSGGSIAEAFF
TRBJ1-4 | TRBV6-5 | NA | once | TGTGCCAGCAGCCCCGGGTGGGGCGACAATGAAAAACTGTTTTTT | CASSPGWGDNEKLFF
TRBJ2-1 | TRBV7-6 | TRBD2 | NA | TGTGCCAGCAGCGCTATCCTAGCGGGGGTTTACAATGAGCAGTTCTTC | CASSAILAGVYNEQFF
TRBJ1-4 | TRBV6-6 | TRBD1 | NA | TGTGCCAGCAGTTACTCGGACAGGGGGCTTGAAAAACTGTTTTTT | CASSYSDRGLEKLFF
TRBJ2-5 | TRBV24-1 | NA | NA | TGTGCCACCAGTGATTTTAGGCAGGGGAACCAAGAGACCCAGTACTTC | CATSDFRQGNQETQYF
TRBJ2-1 | TRBV7-2 | NA | NA | TGTGCCAGCAGCTCCGGGCGGGGTTTCTACAATGAGCAGTTCTTC | CASSSGRGFYNEQFF
TRBJ2-3 | TRBV5-6 | NA | NA | TGTGCCAGCAGCTTGAGTAGCGGGCAGGGGGATACGCAGTATTTT | CASSLSSGQGDTQYF
TRBJ2-5 | TRBV5-1 | NA | NA | TGCGCCAGCAGCCCGGGGGACAGCCAAGAGACCCAGTACTTC | CASSPGDSQETQYF
TRBJ1-1 | TRBV3-1/TRBV3-2 | NA | once | TGTGCCAGCAGCCCATTACTACAAAGCCAAACTGAAGCTTTCTTT | CASSPLLQSQTEAFF
TRBJ1-3 | TRBV7-9 | NA | NA | TGTGCCAGCAGCTTGCGATCGGCTGGAAACACCATATATTTT | CASSLRSAGNTIYF
TRBJ2-5 | TRBV2 | TRBD2 | NA | TGTGCCAGCAGTGTCACGCGGGGGGGATCTGAGACCCAGTACTTC | CASSVTRGGSETQYF
TRBJ2-3 | TRBV4-3 | TRBD2 | NA | TGCGCCAGCAGCCAAGGGGGGGGTTTCACAGATACGCAGTATTTT | CASSQGGGFTDTQYF
TRBJ1-2 | TRBV6-5 | NA | NA | TGTGCCAGCACTCCCTCCGGGGGGGCCTATGGCTACACCTTC | CASTPSGGAYGYTF
TRBJ2-7 | TRBV6-4 | NA | NA | TGTGCCAGCAGCCCCTTTCTCTACGAGCAGTACTTC | CASSPFLYEQYF
TRBJ2-3 | TRBV7-2 | NA | once | TGTGCCAGCAGCTTATCCTTTTCCAGGGGAATTCGCACAGATACGCAGTATTTT | CASSLSFSRGIRTDTQYF
TRBJ2-2 | TRBV9 | TRBD1 | NA | TGTGCCAGCAGCGCCCAGGGGGCCCCGGGACGGGAGCTGTTTTTT | CASSAQGAPGRELFF
TRBJ1-5 | TRBV27 | NA | NA | TGTGCCAGCAGTTCGGGAGGCACATTCAATCAGCCCCAGCATTTT | CASSSGGTFNQPQHF
TRBJ1-6 | TRBV9 | NA | few | TGTGCCAGCAGCGTAGGCTTCGGTAATTCACCCCTCCACTTT | CASSVGFGNSPLHF
TRBJ1-6 | TRBV6-5 | NA | NA | TGTGCCAGCAGTTACTCGCTTCAGGGCTATTCACCCCTCCACTTT | CASSYSLQGYSPLHF
TRBJ1-2 | TRBV5-1 | TRBD1 | NA | TGCGCCAGCAGCTTGGGGGACAGGGGGCGGCACTATGGCTACACCTTC | CASSLGDRGRHYGYTF
TRBJ2-5 | TRBV3-1/TRBV3-2 | TRBD2 | NA | TGTGCCAGCAGCCCGACTAGCGGGGGGGCCGGTCGGAGGACCCAGTACTTC | CASSPTSGGAGRRTQYF
TRBJ2-2 | TRBV9 | NA | few | TGTGCCAGCAGCGTCACTAGTCTGGGCACCGGGGAGCTGTTTTTT | CASSVTSLGTGELFF
TRBJ2-3 | TRBV19 | NA | NA | TGTGCCACCAAGTCCCCAGGGCAGACAGATACGCAGTATTTT | CATKSPGQTDTQYF
TRBJ2-1 | TRBV10-3 | TRBD1 | NA | TGTGCCTCCAGGGGGGACAGGGGGTGGAATGAGCAGTTCTTC | CASRGDRGWNEQFF
TRBJ2-3 | TRBV7-9 | NA | NA | TGTGCCAGCAGCTTAGGGATCCAGGAGCGGTTCACAGATACGCAGTATTTT | CASSLGIQERFTDTQYF